Presented here are 4 T cell receptor beta chains from one specimen sequenced in a study of blood T cell repertoires in COVID-19. Generated by immunoSEQ multiplex PCR, the TCRdb table keeps only in-frame clones and is missing some. The sample carries hundreds of thousands of clones, 75% to 90% recorded once. The specimen was peripheral blood. All receptors come from a man in his 60s who had recovered from COVID-19.

The chain employs TRBV24-1 and TRBJ2-2, with D perhaps TRBD2 (6 bases). The germline gives CDR1 KGHDR, CDR2 SFDVKD. V lost 2 bases and J lost 3, with 12 bases in between. This CDR3 has 16 residues. CDR3 sequence: CATSDSGGSDTGELFF. DNA for the CDR3: TGTGCCACCAGTGATTCTGGGGGGAGTGACACCGGGGAGCTGTTTTTT.

This sequence joins TRBV7-9 and TRBJ1-2, with 8 bases that match TRBD1. Germline CDR1 reads SEHNR; CDR2 reads FQNEAQ (reference sequence). This CDR3 has 15 residues. V trimming: 2 bases; J trimming: 1 base; junction bases outside the gene matches: 3. This CDR3 reads CASSLSGGINYGYTF. CDR3 nucleotides: TGTGCCAGCAGCTTATCAGGGGGCATTAACTATGGCTACACCTTC.

This clone appeared a few times. The chain employs TRBV7-2 and TRBJ2-7, with 7 bases matching TRBD2. The V and J ends lost 2 bases and 2 bases, in that order; junction bases with no gene match: 6. The germline CDR1 and CDR2 sequences are SGHTA and FQGNSA. CDR3 length: 15 residues. Written as DNA, the CDR3 is TGTGCCAGCAGCTTAATCCCCCTAGCGGCCTACGAGCAGTACTTC. It specifies CASSLIPLAAYEQYF. Filled out from reference TRBV7-2 and TRBJ2-7, the complete variable domain reads GAGVSQSPSNKVTEKGKDVELRCDPISGHTALYWYRQSLGQGLEFLIYFQGNSAPDKSGLPSDRFSAERTGGSVSTLTIQRTQQEDSAVYLCASSLIPLAAYEQYFGPGTRLTVT.

This clone was found a few times. The chain joins TRBV7-9 to TRBJ1-2; 7 bases line up with TRBD1. J was trimmed by 4 bases and V by 4 bases; bases with no gene match: 9. Germline-derived CDR1 and CDR2 are SEHNR and FQNEAQ (reference sequence). The CDR3 spans 15 residues. The CDR3 loop reads CASSWATGDSYGYTF. The CDR3, as DNA: TGTGCCAGCAGCTGGGCCACAGGGGATTCCTATGGCTACACCTTC.